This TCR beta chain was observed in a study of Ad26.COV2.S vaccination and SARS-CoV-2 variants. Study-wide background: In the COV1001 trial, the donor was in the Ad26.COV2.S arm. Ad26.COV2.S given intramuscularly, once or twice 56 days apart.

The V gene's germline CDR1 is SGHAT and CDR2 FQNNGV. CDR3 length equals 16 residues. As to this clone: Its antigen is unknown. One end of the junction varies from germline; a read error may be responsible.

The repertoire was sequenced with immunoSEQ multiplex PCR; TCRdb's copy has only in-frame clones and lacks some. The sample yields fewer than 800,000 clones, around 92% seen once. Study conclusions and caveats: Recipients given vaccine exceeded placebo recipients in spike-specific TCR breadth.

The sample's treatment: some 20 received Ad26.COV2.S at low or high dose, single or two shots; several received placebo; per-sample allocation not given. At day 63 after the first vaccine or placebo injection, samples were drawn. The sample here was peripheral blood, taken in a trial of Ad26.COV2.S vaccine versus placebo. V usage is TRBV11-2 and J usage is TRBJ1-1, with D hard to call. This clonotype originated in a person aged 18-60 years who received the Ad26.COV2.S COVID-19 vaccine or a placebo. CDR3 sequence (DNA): TGCACAATCTGGAGAGCAGGAAAGGGCCGGAACACTGAAGCTTTCTTT. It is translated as CTIWRAGKGRNTEAFF.